The 2 T cell receptor beta chains below come from one sample, sequenced in a study of cytomegalovirus exposure and HLA in healthy donors. The primer mix had 60 Vbeta and 13 Jbeta primers. Assay used: immunoSEQ multiplex PCR; TCRdb lists only in-frame clones, some missing. In total, the table holds 35,000 to 45,000 clones. Material: PBMCs. Receptors were obtained from a young woman in good health and CMV-seropositive.

The chain carries TRBV4-1 and TRBJ2-1, with a weak D call TRBD2 (5 bases). V lost 1 base, J lost 5 bases, and 9 bases lay in between. Per the germline V gene, CDR1 is MGHRA and CDR2 is YSYEKL. The CDR3 is 14 residues long. Here the CDR3 DNA reads TGCGCCAGCAGCCAAGGGGGAGCCGACAATGAGCAGTTCTTC. Protein: CASSQGGADNEQFF.

This sequence joins TRBV6-5 and TRBJ1-1, with TRBD1 identical over 7 bases. The CDR3 sequence is 14 residues long. V gave up 7 bases and J gave up 1 base; unmatched junction bases: 6. Germline values: CDR1 MNHEY, CDR2 SVGAGI. CDR3 sequence: CASTKGGPNTEAFF. DNA for the CDR3: TGTGCCAGCACCAAAGGGGGCCCGAACACTGAAGCTTTCTTT.